The 4 T cell receptor beta chains listed next were all sequenced from one sample in a study of shared clonotypes between healthy human individuals. Assay used: immunoSEQ multiplex PCR; TCRdb lists only in-frame clones, some missing. The sample contains around 750,000 clones, about 74% of which appear only once. Sequenced input: memory CD4+ T cells sorted from blood. Regarding subset: CD45RA-negative fraction. Every receptor here comes from a woman under 40 in good health.

The chain employs TRBV10-3 and TRBJ2-1; no clear D. Trimming shortened V by 3 bases and J by 8 bases, and 8 bases separated the two germline ends. CDR1 is ENHRY and CDR2 is SYGVKD in the germline V gene. The CDR3 is 12 residues long. The CDR3 DNA follows: TGTGCCATCAGTGAATTCCGGTATGAGCAGTTCTTC. This translates into CAISEFRYEQFF.

This clone was picked up one time. The chain uses TRBV5-1 and TRBJ1-1; D is unresolved. CDR3 length equals 15 residues. The germline CDR1 and CDR2 sequences are SGHRS and YFSETQ. V gave up 1 base and J gave up 0 bases, with 10 bases separating them. The CDR3 here is CASSLTTLVNTEAFF. The CDR3 DNA is TGCGCCAGCAGCTTGACAACTCTGGTGAACACTGAAGCTTTCTTT. The variable domain in full, with the rest retrieved from reference TRBV5-1 and TRBJ1-1, is KAGVTQTPRYLIKTRGQQVTLSCSPISGHRSVSWYQQTPGQGLQFLFEYFSETQRNKGNFPGRFSGRQFSNSRSEMNVSTLELGDSALYLCASSLTTLVNTEAFFGQGTRLTVV.

CDR3 loop: CASSVRDTGGYTF. The CDR3 DNA follows: TGTGCCAGCAGTGTCAGGGATACGGGTGGCTACACCTTC. The V gene is TRBV2, the J gene TRBJ1-2; TRBD1 is a possible D gene (5 bases). Germline CDR1 reads SNHLY; CDR2 reads FYNNEI. V shed 4 bases and J shed 7 bases, with 13 bases lying between them. The CDR3 length is 13 residues.

The V gene is TRBV6-1, the J gene TRBJ2-3, with unresolved D. V shed 4 bases and J shed 2 bases, with 10 bases lying between them. CDR3 length: 14 residues. CDR1 and CDR2 (germline): MNHNS, SASEGT. CDR3 coding DNA: TGTGCCAGCAGTGTTAGGGCCGACACAGATACGCAGTATTTT. Translated, it gives CASSVRADTDTQYF.